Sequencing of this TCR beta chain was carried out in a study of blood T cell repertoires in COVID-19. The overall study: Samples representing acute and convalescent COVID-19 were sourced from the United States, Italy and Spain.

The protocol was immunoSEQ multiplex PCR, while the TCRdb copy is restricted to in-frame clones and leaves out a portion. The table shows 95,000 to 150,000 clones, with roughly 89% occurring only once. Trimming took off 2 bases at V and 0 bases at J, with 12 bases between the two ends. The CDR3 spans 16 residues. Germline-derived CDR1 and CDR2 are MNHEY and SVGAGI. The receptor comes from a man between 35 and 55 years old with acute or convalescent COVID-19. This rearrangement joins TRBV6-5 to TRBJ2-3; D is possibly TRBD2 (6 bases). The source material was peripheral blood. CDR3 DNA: TGTGCCAGCAGTTACACGGCGGGAAGAAGCACAGATACGCAGTATTTT. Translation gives CASSYTAGRSTDTQYF.